A single sample is the source of the 11 T cell receptor beta chains below, sequenced in a study of cytomegalovirus exposure and HLA in healthy donors. PCR amplification relied on 60 Vbeta primers (plus 13 Jbeta primers). TCRdb's copy holds only in-frame clones and misses some; the assay was immunoSEQ multiplex PCR. The sample has about 180,000 clones; roughly 79% are singletons. The sequenced material came from PBMCs. All receptors derive from a male donor in good health and CMV-seronegative.

Only a few counts were recorded for this clone. The chain recombines TRBV18 with TRBJ2-7; D is unclear. Germline V gene sequence: CDR1 KGHSH, CDR2 LQKENI. This CDR3 region has 13 residues. V was shortened by 3 bases and J by 1 base, with 7 bases between the two germline ends. The CDR3 here is CASSPPGSYEQYF. CDR3 bases: TGTGCCAGCTCACCTCCGGGTTCCTACGAGCAGTACTTC.

This chain joins TRBV28 and TRBJ1-2, with D perhaps TRBD1 (5 bases). Germline CDR1 and CDR2: MDHEN and SYDVKM. This CDR3 contains 12 residues. V lost 3 bases and J 10 bases, leaving 12 bases between the germline ends. CDR3 loop: CASSLSAGYYTF. The CDR3 coding sequence is TGTGCCAGCAGTTTGAGTGCAGGGTACTACACCTTC.

V usage is TRBV5-5 and J usage is TRBJ1-5; D not resolved. From germline, CDR1 is SGHKS and CDR2 YYEKEE (reference sequence). CDR3 length equals 16 residues. Trimming removed 1 base from V and 0 bases from J, with 11 bases in between. In nucleotides, the CDR3 is TGTGCCAGCAGCTTGTATTCCCTAGATAGCAATCAGCCCCAGCATTTT. Its translation is CASSLYSLDSNQPQHF.

The chain combines TRBV14 with TRBJ2-4; 8 nucleotides align to TRBD2. J was trimmed by 1 base and V by 2 bases; bases with no gene match: 4. Germline CDR1 is SGHDN and CDR2 is FVKESK. This CDR3 has 16 residues. DNA of the CDR3: TGTGCCAGCAGCCAACCCGGGGGGGGTGCCAAAAACATTCAGTACTTC. Translated, it gives CASSQPGGGAKNIQYF.

V usage is TRBV29-1 and J usage is TRBJ2-2; the D gene is possibly TRBD1 (6 bases). Trimming took off 7 bases at V and 2 bases at J, with 11 bases between the two ends. This CDR3 contains 13 residues. Germline assignment: CDR1 SQVTM and CDR2 ANQGSEA. The CDR3 coding sequence is TGCAGCGCTACGGACAGTAACACCGGGGAGCTGTTTTTT. Protein product: CSATDSNTGELFF.

The chain links TRBV30 to TRBJ1-5; D is unresolved. The CDR3 is 13 amino acids. The germline V gene encodes CDR1 GTSNPN and CDR2 SVGIG (reference sequence). V gave up 0 bases and J gave up 7 bases, with 10 bases separating them. DNA for the CDR3: TGTGCCTGGAGTGTATGGGGAGAACAGCCCCAGCATTTT. Translated: CAWSVWGEQPQHF.

The V call is TRBV15, the J call TRBJ1-5; D might be TRBD1 (6 bases). V was shortened by 3 bases and J by 2 bases, with 11 bases between the two germline ends. The CDR3 extends over 15 amino acids. Germline V CDR1 and CDR2: LNHNV, YYDKDF (reference sequence). The CDR3 here is CATSSWGLGNQPQHF. The CDR3 DNA sequence: TGTGCCACCAGCAGTTGGGGGCTAGGCAATCAGCCCCAGCATTTT.

The chain combines TRBV30 with TRBJ2-4; 7 bases line up with TRBD1. CDR1 and CDR2 (germline): GTSNPN, SVGIG (reference sequence). The junction had 3 bases not matched to a gene; V was cut back by 0 bases and J by 7 bases. The CDR3 loop spans 13 amino acids. The chain's CDR3 is CAWSVKGANIQYF. For the CDR3, the DNA is TGTGCCTGGAGTGTAAAGGGGGCCAACATTCAGTACTTC.

This chain uses TRBV19 with TRBJ2-1; TRBD2 matches at 13 bases. The trim removed 3 bases at V and 4 bases at J, leaving 0 bases unmatched. The CDR3 is 15 amino acids. CDR1 and CDR2 from the germline V gene are LNHDA and SQIVND (reference sequence). This CDR3 is CASSMTSGRYNEQFF. CDR3 DNA sequence: TGTGCCAGTAGTATGACTAGCGGGAGGTACAATGAGCAGTTCTTC.

The V gene is TRBV12-5, the J gene TRBJ2-3; 11 bases are a match to TRBD1. The V gene end was trimmed by 6 bases and the J gene end by 0 bases; junction bases not matched to a gene: 5. The CDR3 has 16 amino acids. Germline CDR1 reads LGHNT; CDR2 reads FRNRAP. CDR3 sequence: CASGPGTGGSTDTQYF. CDR3 nucleotides: TGTGCTAGTGGCCCTGGGACAGGGGGTAGCACAGATACGCAGTATTTT. Based on the CDR3 plus reference TRBV12-5 and TRBJ2-3, the full variable domain is DARVTQTPRHKVTEMGQEVTMRCQPILGHNTVFWYRQTMMQGLELLAYFRNRAPLDDSGMPKDRFSAEMPDATLATLKIQPSEPRDSAVYFCASGPGTGGSTDTQYFGPGTRLTVL.

V is TRBV7-2 and J is TRBJ1-5; D gene uncertain. This CDR3 contains 13 residues. Trimming took 3 bases from V and 3 from J, leaving 6 bases between them. Germline V gene sequence: CDR1 SGHTA, CDR2 FQGNSA. Here the CDR3 reads CASSLSFNQPQHF. DNA for the CDR3: TGTGCCAGCAGCTTGAGTTTCAATCAGCCCCAGCATTTT.